This T cell receptor beta chain was sequenced in a study of cytomegalovirus exposure and HLA in healthy donors. Vbeta (60) and Jbeta (13) primers were used in the PCR. TCRdb's copy holds only in-frame clones and misses some; the assay was immunoSEQ multiplex PCR. The repertoire includes some 120,000 clones, 80% to 90% of them detected once, and about 11% sits in the top ten. A remark on this clone: Germline is not matched at one junction end, which may reflect a read error.

The germline V gene encodes CDR1 SEHNR and CDR2 FQNEAQ (reference sequence). The CDR3 has 18 residues. V usage is TRBV7-9 and J usage is TRBJ2-7; 9 nucleotides agree with TRBD2. This clonotype was sampled from a male donor in good health and CMV-seropositive. The specimen was PBMCs. The CDR3 loop is CSSSLAQLDSGSHYEQYF. DNA for the CDR3: TGTTCCAGCAGCTTAGCGCAGCTAGATAGCGGGAGTCACTACGAGCAGTACTTC.